The clone carrying this T cell receptor (beta chain) was seen a few times. The antigen remains undetermined. The data were taken from a study of cytomegalovirus exposure and HLA in healthy donors. Whole-study findings and limits: TCR beta chains numbering 164 were designated cytomegalovirus-associated. High sensitivity and specificity were reportedly achieved when the classifier diagnosed cytomegalovirus status.

Repertoires were generated with immunoSEQ multiplex PCR, while TCRdb's copy carries only in-frame clones and drops some. The table lists hundreds of thousands of clones, 86% of them singletons. This TCR was recovered from a young woman in good health and CMV-seronegative. The sample comprised PBMCs.

The CDR3: CASGQGGNEQYF. The CDR3 DNA sequence: TGTGCCAGTGGACAGGGTGGTAACGAGCAGTACTTC. The rearrangement uses TRBV5-6 and TRBJ2-7, with 8 bases that match TRBD1. Losses at the gene ends were 8 bases for V and 5 bases for J; bases not matched to a gene: 6. Germline V gene data show CDR1 as SGHDT and CDR2 as YYEEEE. The length of the CDR3 is 12 residues.